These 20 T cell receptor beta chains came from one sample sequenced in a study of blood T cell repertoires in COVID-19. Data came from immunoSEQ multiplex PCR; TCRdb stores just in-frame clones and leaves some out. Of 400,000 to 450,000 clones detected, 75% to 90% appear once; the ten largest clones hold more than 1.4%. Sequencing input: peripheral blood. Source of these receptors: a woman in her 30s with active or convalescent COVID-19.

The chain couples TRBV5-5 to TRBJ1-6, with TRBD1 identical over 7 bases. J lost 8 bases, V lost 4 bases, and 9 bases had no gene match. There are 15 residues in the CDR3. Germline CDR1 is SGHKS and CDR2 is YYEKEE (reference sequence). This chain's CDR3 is CASSPYRGLDSPLHF. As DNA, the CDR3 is TGTGCCAGCAGCCCGTACAGGGGTCTAGATTCACCCCTCCACTTT.

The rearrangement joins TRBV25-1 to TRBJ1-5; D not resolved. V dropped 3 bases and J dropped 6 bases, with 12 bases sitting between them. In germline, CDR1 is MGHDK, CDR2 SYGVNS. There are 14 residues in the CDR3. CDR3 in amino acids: CASSEPGVGQPQHF. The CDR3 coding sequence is TGTGCCAGCAGTGAGCCTGGAGTTGGTCAGCCCCAGCATTTT.

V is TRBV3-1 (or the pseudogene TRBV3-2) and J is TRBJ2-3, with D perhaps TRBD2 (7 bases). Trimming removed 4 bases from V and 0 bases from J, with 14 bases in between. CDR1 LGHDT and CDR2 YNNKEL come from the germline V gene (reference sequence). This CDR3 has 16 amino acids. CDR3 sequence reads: CASSPRGGSSTDTQYF. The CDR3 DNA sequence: TGTGCCAGCAGCCCCCGCGGGGGCTCTAGCACAGATACGCAGTATTTT.

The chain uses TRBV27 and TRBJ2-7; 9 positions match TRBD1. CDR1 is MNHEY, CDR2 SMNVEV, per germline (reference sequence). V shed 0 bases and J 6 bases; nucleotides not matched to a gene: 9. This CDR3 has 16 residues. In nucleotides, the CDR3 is TGTGCCAGCAGTTTATCGTCGGGACAGGGATCAGGCGAGCAGTACTTC. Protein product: CASSLSSGQGSGEQYF.

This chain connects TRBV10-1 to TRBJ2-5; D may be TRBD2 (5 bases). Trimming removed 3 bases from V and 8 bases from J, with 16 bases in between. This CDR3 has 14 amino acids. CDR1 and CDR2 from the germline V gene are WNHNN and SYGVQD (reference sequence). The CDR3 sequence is CASSDRTAPTTQYF. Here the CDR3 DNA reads TGCGCCAGCAGTGACCGGACTGCCCCGACCACCCAGTACTTC.

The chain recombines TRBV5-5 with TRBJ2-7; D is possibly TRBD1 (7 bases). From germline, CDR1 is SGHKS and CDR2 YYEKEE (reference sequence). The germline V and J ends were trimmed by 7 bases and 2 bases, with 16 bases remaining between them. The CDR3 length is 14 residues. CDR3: CASGPGGGTYEQYF. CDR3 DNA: TGTGCCAGCGGACCAGGGGGAGGTACCTACGAGCAGTACTTC.

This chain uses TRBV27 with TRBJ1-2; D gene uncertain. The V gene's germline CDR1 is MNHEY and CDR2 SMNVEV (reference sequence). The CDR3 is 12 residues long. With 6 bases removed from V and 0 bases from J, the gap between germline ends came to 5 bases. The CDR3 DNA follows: TGTGCCAGCAGCTCCCCTAACTATGGCTACACCTTC. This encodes CASSSPNYGYTF.

The CDR3 region has the DNA TGTGCCAGCAGTTTCCAGGAACCGGGACAGCGGTCCGTGGATGAGCAGTTCTTC. Amino acid sequence: CASSFQEPGQRSVDEQFF. The rearrangement joins TRBV27 to TRBJ2-1; 7 bases fit TRBD1. Germline CDR1 and CDR2: MNHEY and SMNVEV (reference sequence). The CDR3 totals 18 residues. V shed 3 bases, J shed 8 bases, and the junction held 19 bases outside the gene matches.

CDR3 in DNA: TGCGCCAGCAGTCCTCAAGACAGAAGAGCTAACTATGGCTACACCTTC. It specifies CASSPQDRRANYGYTF. The chain carries TRBV23-1 and TRBJ1-2; the D gene is possibly TRBD1 (5 bases). TRBV23-1 is an ORF, and what it does is uncertain. The V end was cut by 4 bases, the J end by 0 bases, with 15 bases between. The CDR3 totals 16 residues.

In DNA, the CDR3 is TGTGCCAGCAGCGACGACAAGATCACCGGGGAGCTGTTTTTT. Translating it yields CASSDDKITGELFF. V is TRBV7-9 and J is TRBJ2-2; D is undetermined. V gave up 5 bases and J gave up 4 bases, with 11 bases separating them. CDR3 length equals 14 residues. CDR1 SEHNR and CDR2 FQNEAQ come from the germline V gene (reference sequence). Full variable domain (remainder filled in from reference TRBV7-9 and TRBJ2-2): DTGVSQNPRHKITKRGQNVTFRCDPISEHNRLYWYRQTLGQGPEFLTYFQNEAQLEKSRLLSDRFSAERPKGSFSTLEIQRTEQGDSAMYLCASSDDKITGELFFGEGSRLTVL.

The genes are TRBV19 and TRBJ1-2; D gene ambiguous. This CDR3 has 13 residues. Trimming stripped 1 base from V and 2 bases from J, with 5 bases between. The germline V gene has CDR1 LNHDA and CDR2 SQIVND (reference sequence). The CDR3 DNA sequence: TGTGCCAGTAGTATAGCGGAGAACTATGGCTACACCTTC. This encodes CASSIAENYGYTF. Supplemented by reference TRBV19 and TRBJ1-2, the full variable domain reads DGGITQSPKYLFRKEGQNVTLSCEQNLNHDAMYWYRQDPGQGLRLIYYSQIVNDFQKGDIAEGYSVSREKKESFPLTVTSAQKNPTAFYLCASSIAENYGYTFGSGTRLTVV.

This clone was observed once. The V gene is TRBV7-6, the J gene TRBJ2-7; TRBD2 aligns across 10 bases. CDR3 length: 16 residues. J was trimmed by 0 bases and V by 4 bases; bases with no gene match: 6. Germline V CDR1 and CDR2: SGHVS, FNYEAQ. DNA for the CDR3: TGTGCCAGCAGCTCCCCGACTAGCGGGTACTCCTACGAGCAGTACTTC. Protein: CASSSPTSGYSYEQYF. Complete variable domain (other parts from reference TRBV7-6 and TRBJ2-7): GAGVSQSPRYKVTKRGQDVALRCDPISGHVSLYWYRQALGQGPEFLTYFNYEAQQDKSGLPNDRFSAERPEGSISTLTIQRTEQRDSAMYRCASSSPTSGYSYEQYFGPGTRLTVT.

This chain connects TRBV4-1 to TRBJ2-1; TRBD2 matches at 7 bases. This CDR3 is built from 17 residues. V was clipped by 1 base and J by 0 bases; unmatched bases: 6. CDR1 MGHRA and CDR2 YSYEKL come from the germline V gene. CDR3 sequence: CASSQVLSSGSYNEQFF. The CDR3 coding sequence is TGCGCCAGCAGCCAAGTTCTTTCTAGCGGCTCCTACAATGAGCAGTTCTTC.

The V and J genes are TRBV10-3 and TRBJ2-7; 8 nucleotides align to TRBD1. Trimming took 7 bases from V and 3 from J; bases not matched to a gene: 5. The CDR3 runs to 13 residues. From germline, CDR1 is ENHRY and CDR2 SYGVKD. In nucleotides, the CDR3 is TGTGCCATCATCAGAGACAGGGGCTACGAGCAGTACTTC. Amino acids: CAIIRDRGYEQYF.

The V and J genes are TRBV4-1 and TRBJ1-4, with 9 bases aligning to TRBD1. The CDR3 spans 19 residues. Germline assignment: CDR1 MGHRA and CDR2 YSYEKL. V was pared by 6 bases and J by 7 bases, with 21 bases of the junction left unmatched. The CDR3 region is CASRSRTGAFDNRGEKLFF. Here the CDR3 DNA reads TGCGCCAGCAGGTCCAGGACAGGGGCTTTTGATAATCGAGGTGAAAAACTGTTTTTT.

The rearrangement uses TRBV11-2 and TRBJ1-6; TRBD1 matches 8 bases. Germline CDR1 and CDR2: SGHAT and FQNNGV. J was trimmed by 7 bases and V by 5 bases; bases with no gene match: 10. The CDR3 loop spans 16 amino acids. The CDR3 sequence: CASSPWQGAVNSPLHF. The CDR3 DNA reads TGTGCCAGCAGCCCTTGGCAGGGGGCGGTGAATTCACCCCTCCACTTT.

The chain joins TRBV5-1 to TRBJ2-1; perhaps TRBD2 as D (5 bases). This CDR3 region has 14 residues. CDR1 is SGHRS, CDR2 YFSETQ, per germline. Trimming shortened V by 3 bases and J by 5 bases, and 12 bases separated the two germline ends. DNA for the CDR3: TGCGCCAGCAGCTCCGGGAACAGAGACAATGAGCAGTTCTTC. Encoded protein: CASSSGNRDNEQFF.

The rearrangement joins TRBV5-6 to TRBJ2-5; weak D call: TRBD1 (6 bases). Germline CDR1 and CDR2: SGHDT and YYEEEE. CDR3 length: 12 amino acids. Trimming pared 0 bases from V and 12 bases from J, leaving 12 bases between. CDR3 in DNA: TGTGCCAGCAGCTTGGTTCCGGACAGTGAGTACTTC. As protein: CASSLVPDSEYF. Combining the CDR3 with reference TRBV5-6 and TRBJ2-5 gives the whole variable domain DAGVTQSPTHLIKTRGQQVTLRCSPKSGHDTVSWYQQALGQGPQFIFQYYEEEERQRGNFPDRFSGHQFPNYSSELNVNALLLGDSALYLCASSLVPDSEYFGPGTRLLVL.

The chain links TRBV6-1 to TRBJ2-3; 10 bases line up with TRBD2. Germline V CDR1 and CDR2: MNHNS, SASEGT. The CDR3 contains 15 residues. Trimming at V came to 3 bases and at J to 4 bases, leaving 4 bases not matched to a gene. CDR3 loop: CASSEGAGGADTQYF. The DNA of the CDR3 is TGTGCCAGCAGTGAGGGAGCGGGGGGGGCAGATACGCAGTATTTT.

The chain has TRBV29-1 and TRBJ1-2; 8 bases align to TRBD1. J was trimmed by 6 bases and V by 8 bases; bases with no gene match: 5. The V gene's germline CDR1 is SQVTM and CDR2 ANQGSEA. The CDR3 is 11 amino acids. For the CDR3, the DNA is TGCAGCCTACCGGGACAGGATGGCTACACCTTC. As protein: CSLPGQDGYTF. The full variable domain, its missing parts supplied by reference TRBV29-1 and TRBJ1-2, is SAVISQKPSRDICQRGTSLTIQCQVDSQVTMMFWYRQQPGQSLTLIATANQGSEATYESGFVIDKFPISRPNLTFSTLTVSNMSPEDSSIYLCSLPGQDGYTFGSGTRLTVV.